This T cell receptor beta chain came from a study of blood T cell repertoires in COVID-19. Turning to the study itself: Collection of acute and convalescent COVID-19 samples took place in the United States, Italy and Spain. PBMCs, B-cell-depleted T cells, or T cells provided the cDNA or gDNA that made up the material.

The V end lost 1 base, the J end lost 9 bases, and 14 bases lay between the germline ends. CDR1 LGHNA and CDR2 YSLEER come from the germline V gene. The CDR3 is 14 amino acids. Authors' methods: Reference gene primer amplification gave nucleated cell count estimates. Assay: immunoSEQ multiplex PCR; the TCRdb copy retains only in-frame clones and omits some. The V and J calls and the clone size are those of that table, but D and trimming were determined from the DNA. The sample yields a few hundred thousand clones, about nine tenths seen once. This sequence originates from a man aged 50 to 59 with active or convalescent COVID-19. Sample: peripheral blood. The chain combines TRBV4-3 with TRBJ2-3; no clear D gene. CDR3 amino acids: CASSQVVPSRTQYF. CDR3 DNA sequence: TGCGCCAGCAGCCAAGTAGTCCCATCGAGGACGCAGTATTTT.